The 21 T cell receptor beta chains presented below share a single source sample, sequenced in a study of T cell changes during pregnancy in multiple sclerosis (dated by TCRdb to about 2019). To prepare the library, the immunoSEQ multiplex PCR assay was applied. TCRdb stores this immuneACCESS table with in-frame sequences only. Part of the clones is absent; in the studies checked, under half of the shortfall reflects unresolved V genes, and no reason is known for the rest. Counted in this sample were about 72,000 clones; approximately 90% of them appeared once. Of the sample, 1.5% to 2% is held by the ten largest clones. The input for sequencing was peripheral blood, taken in the first trimester of pregnancy. The receptor source for this set is a female donor in good health, enrolled as a control in a pregnancy study.

A few counts support this clone. The gene calls are TRBV15 and TRBJ2-7, with D possibly matching TRBD1 (6 bases). The CDR3 covers 15 residues. The V end lost 5 bases, the J end lost 6 bases, and 20 bases lay between the germline ends. Per germline, CDR1 LNHNV and CDR2 YYDKDF (reference sequence). The CDR3 loop is CATSPPQDRNFEQYF. Here the CDR3 DNA reads TGTGCCACCAGCCCGCCGCAGGACAGAAATTTCGAGCAGTACTTC.

The rearrangement links TRBV29-1 to TRBJ2-7; TRBD2 aligns across 11 bases. The CDR3 is made up of 14 amino acids. The V and J ends lost 6 bases and 0 bases, in that order; junction bases with no gene match: 4. The germline gives CDR1 SQVTM, CDR2 ANQGSEA. The CDR3 DNA is TGCAGCGTCTATACTAGCGGGAGCTCCTACGAGCAGTACTTC. This gives the protein CSVYTSGSSYEQYF.

This clone was observed once. The V call is TRBV30, the J call TRBJ2-7; TRBD1 matches at 10 bases. The CDR3 totals 13 residues. The V gene end was trimmed by 1 base and the J gene end by 6 bases; junction bases not matched to a gene: 3. Germline V gives CDR1 GTSNPN, CDR2 SVGIG (reference sequence). The CDR3 here is CAWSGGTGVEQYF. CDR3 nucleotides: TGTGCCTGGAGTGGGGGGACAGGGGTCGAGCAGTACTTC. The full variable domain, with the rest looked up from reference TRBV30 and TRBJ2-7, is SQTIHQWPATLVQPVGSPLSLECTVEGTSNPNLYWYRQAAGRGLQLLFYSVGIGQISSEVPQNLSASRPQDRQFILSSKKLLLSDSGFYLCAWSGGTGVEQYFGPGTRLTVT.

The rearrangement links TRBV19 to TRBJ2-7; 13 bases fit TRBD2. Unmatched junction bases numbered 2, after V lost 5 bases and J lost 1 base. The CDR3 covers 15 residues. Germline V gene sequence: CDR1 LNHDA, CDR2 SQIVND (reference sequence). The CDR3 sequence is CASSSGLAGSYEQYF. CDR3 DNA sequence: TGTGCCAGTAGTTCGGGACTAGCGGGATCCTACGAGCAGTACTTC.

This chain uses TRBV6-6 with TRBJ1-3, with 10 bases matching TRBD1. The length of the CDR3 is 15 residues. CDR1 MNHNY and CDR2 SVGAGI come from the germline V gene (reference sequence). The V and J ends lost 5 bases and 2 bases, in that order; junction bases with no gene match: 3. DNA of the CDR3: TGTGCCAGCAGTCGGGACAGGGGCGCTGGAAACACCATATATTTT. Amino acid sequence: CASSRDRGAGNTIYF.

The chain links TRBV5-1 to TRBJ2-1; TRBD2 agrees at 10 bases. The CDR3 consists of 16 residues. Germline CDR1 and CDR2: SGHRS and YFSETQ. V lost 6 bases, J lost 8 bases, and 14 bases stayed unmatched. The DNA for the CDR3 is TGCGCCAGCAAAGGACTAGTCGCTAGCGGGAGTGATGAGCAGTTCTTC. Protein sequence: CASKGLVASGSDEQFF.

This chain joins TRBV7-2 and TRBJ1-1; D unclear. This CDR3 region has 16 residues. CDR1 and CDR2 from the germline V gene are SGHTA and FQGNSA. Trimming stripped 0 bases from V and 0 bases from J, with 11 bases between. In DNA form, the CDR3 reads TGTGCCAGCAGCTTAGCATCCAGGCTGATGAACACTGAAGCTTTCTTT. The encoded protein is CASSLASRLMNTEAFF.

This chain joins TRBV4-1 and TRBJ2-1; the match to TRBD2 covers 12 bases. The V segment lost 4 bases and the J segment 8 bases; nucleotides outside the gene matches: 9. The CDR3 is 16 amino acids. The V gene's germline CDR1 is MGHRA and CDR2 YSYEKL. The CDR3 sequence is CASSPLAGGPVDEQFF. CDR3 nucleotide sequence: TGCGCCAGCAGCCCTCTAGCGGGAGGGCCGGTCGATGAGCAGTTCTTC.

The chain is built from TRBV5-1 and TRBJ1-1; D is uncertain. The CDR3 runs 14 residues. The V gene's germline CDR1 is SGHRS and CDR2 YFSETQ. The V end was cut by 4 bases, the J end by 2 bases, with 12 bases between. The CDR3: CASSNAQSNTEAFF. Written as DNA, the CDR3 is TGCGCCAGCAGCAATGCCCAGTCTAACACTGAAGCTTTCTTT.

The CDR3 is CASSEARWVPYEQYF. The CDR3 nucleotides are TGTGCCAGCAGTGAAGCGCGGTGGGTTCCCTACGAGCAGTACTTC. The chain combines TRBV6-1 with TRBJ2-7; D is undetermined. CDR1 is MNHNS, CDR2 SASEGT, per germline. CDR3 size: 15 residues. Deletions cut 0 bases from V and 2 bases from J, with 11 bases between.

The chain links TRBV7-8 to TRBJ2-1, with TRBD2 matching 16 bases. Trimming cost V 4 bases and J 5 bases; bases outside gene matches: 8. Germline V lookup: CDR1 SGHVS, CDR2 FQNEAQ. The CDR3 contains 18 residues. CDR3 loop: CASSSGLAGGLFDNEQFF. The CDR3, as DNA: TGTGCCAGCAGCTCGGGACTAGCGGGAGGGCTTTTCGACAATGAGCAGTTCTTC.

The rearrangement joins TRBV7-9 to TRBJ2-3, with TRBD2 matching over 10 bases. Germline trimming cut 3 bases from V and 0 bases from J; bases unmatched to any gene: 6. The CDR3 loop spans 17 amino acids. CDR1 SEHNR and CDR2 FQNEAQ come from the germline V gene (reference sequence). The CDR3 DNA reads as TGTGCCAGCAGCTTTCCCGGAGCGGGAGGGAGCACAGATACGCAGTATTTT. Translating gives CASSFPGAGGSTDTQYF.

The chain recombines TRBV27 with TRBJ2-1; 8 nucleotides align to TRBD1. Germline lookup yields CDR1 MNHEY and CDR2 SMNVEV (reference sequence). The CDR3 runs to 15 residues. Trimming cost V 8 bases and J 1 base; bases outside gene matches: 7. DNA of the CDR3: TGTGCCAGCGCGGCTGGACAGGGATCCTACAATGAGCAGTTCTTC. The encoded protein is CASAAGQGSYNEQFF.

CDR3 nucleotides: TGTGCCAGCAGTAGAGATACAGATACGCAGTATTTT. This codes for CASSRDTDTQYF. The chain recombines TRBV6-6 with TRBJ2-3; the D is unclear. V was shortened by 5 bases and J by 3 bases, with 6 bases between the two germline ends. The CDR3 totals 12 residues. CDR1 and CDR2 from the germline V gene are MNHNY and SVGAGI (reference sequence).

The chain joins TRBV28 to TRBJ1-2; 9 bases line up with TRBD1. V lost 8 bases and J lost 4; bases outside the gene matches: 14. The CDR3 loop spans 16 amino acids. Germline V gives CDR1 MDHEN, CDR2 SYDVKM. CDR3 residues: CASSRAGTGFSYGYTF. Here the CDR3 DNA reads TGTGCCAGCTCGAGAGCCGGGACAGGGTTCAGCTATGGCTACACCTTC.

The chain carries TRBV7-2 and TRBJ2-3; D is unclear. The CDR3 spans 14 residues. Germline values: CDR1 SGHTA, CDR2 FQGNSA. V was pared by 3 bases and J by 1 base, with 8 bases between. CDR3 DNA: TGTGCCAGCAGCTTGATCCGGGGCACAGATACGCAGTATTTT. It is translated as CASSLIRGTDTQYF. The complete variable domain, with remaining parts taken from reference TRBV7-2 and TRBJ2-3, reads GAGVSQSPSNKVTEKGKDVELRCDPISGHTALYWYRQSLGQGLEFLIYFQGNSAPDKSGLPSDRFSAERTGGSVSTLTIQRTQQEDSAVYLCASSLIRGTDTQYFGPGTRLTVL.

V is TRBV19 and J is TRBJ1-1; 7 bases map to TRBD1. Germline V gene data show CDR1 as LNHDA and CDR2 as SQIVND (reference sequence). J gave up 0 bases and V 7 bases, and 8 bases lay outside the gene matches. The CDR3 is 15 residues long. The CDR3 spells CASTLGQSMNTEAFF. CDR3 coding DNA: TGTGCCAGTACCTTGGGACAGAGCATGAACACTGAAGCTTTCTTT. The entire variable domain, with the rest obtained from reference TRBV19 and TRBJ1-1, is as follows: DGGITQSPKYLFRKEGQNVTLSCEQNLNHDAMYWYRQDPGQGLRLIYYSQIVNDFQKGDIAEGYSVSREKKESFPLTVTSAQKNPTAFYLCASTLGQSMNTEAFFGQGTRLTVV.

The genes are TRBV7-8 and TRBJ2-1; 8 nucleotides line up with TRBD1. The CDR3 consists of 14 residues. Germline V CDR1 and CDR2: SGHVS, FQNEAQ. Unmatched junction bases numbered 6, after V lost 3 bases and J lost 8 bases. CDR3 amino acids: CASSFGQGLDEQFF. In DNA form, the CDR3 reads TGTGCCAGCAGCTTCGGACAGGGATTGGATGAGCAGTTCTTC. Based on the CDR3 plus reference TRBV7-8 and TRBJ2-1, the full variable domain is GAGVSQSPRYKVAKRGQDVALRCDPISGHVSLFWYQQALGQGPEFLTYFQNEAQLDKSGLPSDRFFAERPEGSVSTLKIQRTQQEDSAVYLCASSFGQGLDEQFFGPGTRLTVL.

The rearrangement uses TRBV27 and TRBJ2-3; 7 bases match TRBD1. This CDR3 comprises 13 residues. Germline V gene sequence: CDR1 MNHEY, CDR2 SMNVEV (reference sequence). V shed 11 bases, J shed 2 bases, and the junction held 7 bases outside the gene matches. CDR3 nucleotides: TGTGCCGCTACAGGGGATCCCACAGATACGCAGTATTTT. Encoded protein: CAATGDPTDTQYF.

V is TRBV6-5 and J is TRBJ2-5; TRBD2 might be the D (6 bases). CDR3 length: 13 residues. CDR1 is MNHEY and CDR2 is SVGAGI in the germline V gene. V gave up 10 bases and J gave up 4 bases, with 16 bases separating them. In DNA, the CDR3 is TGTGCCACCGCTGGAGGGCCCCCAGAGACCCAGTACTTC. Amino acid sequence: CATAGGPPETQYF.

This clone was detected once. The chain recombines TRBV19 with TRBJ1-1; D uncertain. CDR1 is LNHDA, CDR2 SQIVND, per germline (reference sequence). This CDR3 region has 13 residues. V was cut by 4 bases and J by 4 bases, with 10 bases left in between. Here the CDR3 reads CASSNNAGTEAFF. CDR3 DNA sequence: TGTGCCAGTAGTAATAACGCGGGCACTGAAGCTTTCTTT.